The clone carrying this T cell receptor beta chain was observed a single time. The sample carries other DNA sequences with the same CDR3. V shed 3 bases and J 3 bases; nucleotides not matched to a gene: 5. This CDR3 comprises 15 residues. The V gene's germline CDR1 is LNHDA and CDR2 SQIVND (reference sequence). This entry is derived from a study of blood T cell repertoires in COVID-19. In the study overall: The cDNA or gDNA used as material had been derived from T cells, B-cell-depleted T cells, or PBMCs.

In the authors' methods: Estimates of nucleated cell counts were drawn from the amplification of reference gene primers. Repertoires were generated with immunoSEQ multiplex PCR, while TCRdb's copy carries only in-frame clones and drops some. The DNA was the basis for D and trimming; V, J and clone size are from that table. This sample has roughly 220,000 clones, with 84% found just once. The source of this sequence is a woman aged 55-75 years with acute or convalescent COVID-19. The chain couples TRBV19 to TRBJ2-1; 7 bases line up with TRBD2. Material: peripheral blood. The CDR3 here is CASSITGGNYNEQFF. The CDR3 nucleotides read TGTGCCAGTAGTATCACGGGGGGAAACTACAATGAGCAGTTCTTC.